The T cell receptor (beta chain) described here comes from a study of cytomegalovirus exposure and HLA in healthy donors. Turning to this clone: Antigen: not known.

CDR1 is KGHSH, CDR2 LQKENI, per germline. The CDR3 has 15 amino acids. Trimming removed 3 bases from V and 7 bases from J, with 15 bases in between. Findings of the study overall: In a later analysis, HLA-C alleles had the fewest associated TCRs, DRB1 alleles the most.

In the PCR, 60 Vbeta and 13 Jbeta primers were used. Profiled with immunoSEQ multiplex PCR; TCRdb holds only in-frame clones, not every one. Among more than 110,000 clones, around 70% were seen once, and the ten largest hold 1.5% to 2%. The rearrangement uses TRBV18 and TRBJ2-2; no reliable D call. Specimen: PBMCs. The clonotype originates from a woman in her 30s in good health and CMV-seronegative. The CDR3 DNA follows: TGTGCCAGCTCACCTCTTTTGGCGGCTAGCGGGGAGCTGTTTTTT. This codes for CASSPLLAASGELFF.